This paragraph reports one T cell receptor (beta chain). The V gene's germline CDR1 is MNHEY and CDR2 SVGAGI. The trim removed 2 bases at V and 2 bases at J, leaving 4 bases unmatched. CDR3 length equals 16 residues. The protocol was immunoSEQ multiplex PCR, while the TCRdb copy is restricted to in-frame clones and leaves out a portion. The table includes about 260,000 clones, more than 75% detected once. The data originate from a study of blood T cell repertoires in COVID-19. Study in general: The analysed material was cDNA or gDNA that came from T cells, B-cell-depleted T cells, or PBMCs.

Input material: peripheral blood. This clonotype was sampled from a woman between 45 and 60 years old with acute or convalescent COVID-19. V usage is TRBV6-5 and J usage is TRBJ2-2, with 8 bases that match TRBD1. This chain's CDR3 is CASSYRDRINTGELFF. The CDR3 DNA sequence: TGTGCCAGCAGTTACCGGGACAGGATAAACACCGGGGAGCTGTTTTTT.